This entry lists 8 T cell receptor beta chains sequenced from one sample in a study of blood T cell repertoires in COVID-19. The data were produced by immunoSEQ multiplex PCR, yet TCRdb's version contains in-frame clones alone and is incomplete. This table holds about 170,000 clones, approximately 86% found once. The sample taken for sequencing was peripheral blood. Receptors originate from a woman aged 40 to 49 with COVID-19, enrolled during active disease.

The chain carries TRBV28 and TRBJ2-2; 13 bases match TRBD2. The trim removed 3 bases at V and 4 bases at J, leaving 11 bases unmatched. CDR3 length equals 19 residues. CDR1 and CDR2 from the germline V gene are MDHEN and SYDVKM. The CDR3 DNA sequence: TGTGCCAGCAGTTTTTTGGGACTAGCGGGGACGTTTATCACCGGGGAGCTGTTTTTT. Translating gives CASSFLGLAGTFITGELFF. Full variable domain (rest looked up from reference TRBV28 and TRBJ2-2): DVKVTQSSRYLVKRTGEKVFLECVQDMDHENMFWYRQDPGLGLRLIYFSYDVKMKEKGDIPEGYSVSREKKERFSLILESASTNQTSMYLCASSFLGLAGTFITGELFFGEGSRLTVL.

The chain links TRBV7-3 to TRBJ2-5; 8 bases are shared with TRBD2. With V trimmed by 4 bases and J by 5 bases, 9 bases remained unmatched. Germline V gene lookup returns CDR1 SGHTA and CDR2 FQGTGA. This CDR3 contains 15 residues. CDR3 nucleotides: TGTGCCAGCAGCTCTACTAGCGGCTCCTCGGAGACCCAGTACTTC. This sequence encodes CASSSTSGSSETQYF.

V and J are TRBV27 and TRBJ2-7, with D unclear. From germline, CDR1 is MNHEY and CDR2 SMNVEV (reference sequence). Trimming stripped 4 bases from V and 5 bases from J, with 18 bases between. The CDR3 length is 15 residues. The CDR3 region is CASSSLTRLVDEQYF. The DNA for the CDR3 is TGTGCCAGCAGTTCTCTGACAAGGCTTGTGGACGAGCAGTACTTC.

The chain joins TRBV2 to TRBJ1-1; D is ambiguous. The germline gives CDR1 SNHLY, CDR2 FYNNEI. The CDR3 extends over 15 amino acids. V dropped 4 bases and J dropped 0 bases, with 12 bases sitting between them. Here the CDR3 DNA reads TGTGCCAGCAGTGGGGTGCGGCAGTTGAACACTGAAGCTTTCTTT. This codes for CASSGVRQLNTEAFF.

This clone was seen once. The chain links TRBV7-3 to TRBJ2-3; TRBD1 is a possible D gene (5 bases). CDR3 length equals 14 residues. V was clipped by 5 bases and J by 0 bases, with 9 bases between them. In germline, CDR1 is SGHTA, CDR2 FQGTGA. The DNA for the CDR3 is TGTGCCAGCAGCCCGACAGAGAGCACAGATACGCAGTATTTT. The encoded protein is CASSPTESTDTQYF.

The genes are TRBV2 and TRBJ2-1; TRBD1 matches at 8 bases. V was clipped by 6 bases and J by 7 bases; unmatched bases: 5. The V gene's germline CDR1 is SNHLY and CDR2 FYNNEI. The CDR3 contains 13 residues. The CDR3 DNA sequence: TGTGCCAGCAGGGGTGACAGGGGAAATGAGCAGTTCTTC. This codes for CASRGDRGNEQFF.

V is TRBV2 and J is TRBJ2-1, with a weak D call TRBD1 (6 bases). The germline V gene encodes CDR1 SNHLY and CDR2 FYNNEI. V was cut by 7 bases and J by 6 bases, with 10 bases left in between. The CDR3 has 12 residues. The CDR3 DNA sequence: TGTGCCAGCAATCCAGGGGCCAATGAGCAGTTCTTC. Amino acid sequence: CASNPGANEQFF.

Remarks on this clone: Sequence at one end of the junction differs from germline and may be a read error. The rearrangement joins TRBV20-1 to TRBJ1-2, with a tentative D call TRBD1 (5 bases). The CDR3 sequence is 9 residues long. CDR1 and CDR2 from the germline V gene are DFQATT and SNEGSKA (reference sequence). The CDR3 is CSAGRRGGF. The CDR3 bases are TGCAGTGCCGGGCGGAGGGGCGGCTTC.